This TCR beta chain was sequenced during a study of blood T cell repertoires in COVID-19. Across the whole study: In each case, the material was cDNA or gDNA derived from T cells, B-cell-depleted T cells, or PBMCs.

The data were produced by immunoSEQ multiplex PCR, yet TCRdb's version contains in-frame clones alone and is incomplete. The top ten hold roughly 8.7% of the sample, which has over 130,000 clones, 80% to 85% seen once. The CDR3 consists of 14 residues. The germline gives CDR1 SNHLY, CDR2 FYNNEI. The trim removed 3 bases at V and 5 bases at J, leaving 6 bases unmatched. The chain has TRBV2 and TRBJ1-2; the match to TRBD1 covers 7 bases. Sequencing was done on a sample of peripheral blood. This receptor was obtained from a man younger than 45 with COVID-19, enrolled during active disease. The CDR3 nucleotides are TGTGCCAGCAGTGATCACAGGGGTGATTATGGCTACACCTTC. Amino acid sequence: CASSDHRGDYGYTF. Using reference TRBV2 and TRBJ1-2 for the parts outside the CDR3, the full variable domain is EPEVTQTPSHQVTQMGQEVILRCVPISNHLYFYWYRQILGQKVEFLVSFYNNEISEKSEIFDDQFSVERPDGSNFTLKIRSTKLEDSAMYFCASSDHRGDYGYTFGSGTRLTVV.